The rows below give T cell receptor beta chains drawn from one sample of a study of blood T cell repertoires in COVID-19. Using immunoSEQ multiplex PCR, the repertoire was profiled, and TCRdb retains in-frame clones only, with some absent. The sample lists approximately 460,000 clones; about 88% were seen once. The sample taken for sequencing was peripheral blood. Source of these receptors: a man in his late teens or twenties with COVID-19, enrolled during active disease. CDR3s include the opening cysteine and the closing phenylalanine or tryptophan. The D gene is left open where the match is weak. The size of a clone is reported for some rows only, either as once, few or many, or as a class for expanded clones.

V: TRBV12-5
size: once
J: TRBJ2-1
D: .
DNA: TGTGCTAGTGGTGGGGGAGCGGGCGATGAGCAGTTCTTC
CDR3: CASGGGAGDEQFF

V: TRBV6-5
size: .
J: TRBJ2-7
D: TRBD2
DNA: TGTGCCAGCAGTTACAGTAGCGGGGTAGGCGAGCAGTACTTC
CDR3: CASSYSSGVGEQYF

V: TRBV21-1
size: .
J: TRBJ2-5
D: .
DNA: TGTGCCAGCCTTCCGGGTTGCCCAAAAGAGACCCAGTACTTC
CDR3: CASLPGCPKETQYF

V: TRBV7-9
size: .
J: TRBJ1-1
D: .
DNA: TGTGCCAGCAGCTTAGTTCTAGCGAAAGGGGCTTTCTTT
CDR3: CASSLVLAKGAFF

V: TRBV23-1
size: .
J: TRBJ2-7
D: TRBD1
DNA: TGCGCCAGCAGCCTCTGGGACAGGGGACGGGACGAGCAGTACTTC
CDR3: CASSLWDRGRDEQYF

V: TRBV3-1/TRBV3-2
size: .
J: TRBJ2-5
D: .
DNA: TGTGCCAGCAGCCAAGGGGGGGAGAAGACCCAGTACTTC
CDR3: CASSQGGEKTQYF

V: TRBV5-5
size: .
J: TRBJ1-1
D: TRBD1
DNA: TGTGCCAGCAGCTGGGAACTTACAGGGGGAACAACTGAAGCTTTCTTT
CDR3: CASSWELTGGTTEAFF

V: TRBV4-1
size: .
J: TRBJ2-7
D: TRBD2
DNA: TGCGCCAGCTCTTTCGGGGGGTACGAGCAGTACTTC
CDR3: CASSFGGYEQYF

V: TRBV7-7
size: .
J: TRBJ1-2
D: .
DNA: TGTGCTAGCAGACCGAACAGGGCTCCTAACTATGGCTACACCTTC
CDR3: CASRPNRAPNYGYTF

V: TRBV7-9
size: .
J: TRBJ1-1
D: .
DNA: TGTGCCAGCAGCCTAAACCGATTGAACACTGAAGCTTTCTTT
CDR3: CASSLNRLNTEAFF

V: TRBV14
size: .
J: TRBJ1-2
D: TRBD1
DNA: TGTGCCAGCAGCCGGACAGGGGGCCTAGATGGCTACACCTTC
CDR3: CASSRTGGLDGYTF

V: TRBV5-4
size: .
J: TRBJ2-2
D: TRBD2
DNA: TGTGCCAGCAGCCGGACTAGCGGGAGCACGAACACCGGGGAGCTGTTTTTT
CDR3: CASSRTSGSTNTGELFF

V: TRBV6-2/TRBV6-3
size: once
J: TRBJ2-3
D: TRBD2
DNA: TGTGCCAGCAGTTCGCGGGGACTAGGAGTTGATACGCAGTATTTT
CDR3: CASSSRGLGVDTQYF

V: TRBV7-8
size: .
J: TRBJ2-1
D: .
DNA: TGTGCCAGCAGCTTATTGAGGACAGTCTACAATGAGCAGTTCTTC
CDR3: CASSLLRTVYNEQFF

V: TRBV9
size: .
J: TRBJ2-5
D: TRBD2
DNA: TGTGCCAGCAGCGCCGGCGGGGGGCGGGAGACCCAGTACTTC
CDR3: CASSAGGGRETQYF

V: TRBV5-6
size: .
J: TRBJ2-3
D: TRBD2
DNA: TGTGCCAGCAGCTCTTTCATGACTAGCGGGAGGGGATCGGGAGAGTATTTT
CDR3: CASSSFMTSGRGSGEYF

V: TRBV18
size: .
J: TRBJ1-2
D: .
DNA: TGTGCCAGCTCACCCTCGGGAGATCGGGGCTACACCTTC
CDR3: CASSPSGDRGYTF

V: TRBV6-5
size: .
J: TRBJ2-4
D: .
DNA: TGTGCCAGCAGTTACGGCGGCAGACAGTACTTC
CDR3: CASSYGGRQYF

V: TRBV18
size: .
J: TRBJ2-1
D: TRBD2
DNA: TGTGCCAGCTCACCCTCTAGCGGGAGAGCGTCCAATGAGCAGTTCTTC
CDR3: CASSPSSGRASNEQFF

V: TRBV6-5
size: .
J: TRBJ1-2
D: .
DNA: TGTGCCAGCAGTTATACGACAGACTATGGCTACACCTTC
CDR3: CASSYTTDYGYTF

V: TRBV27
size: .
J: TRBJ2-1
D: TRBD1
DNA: TGTGCCAGCAGTTTAGAGGGGGCGCCTTACAATGAGCAGTTCTTC
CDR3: CASSLEGAPYNEQFF

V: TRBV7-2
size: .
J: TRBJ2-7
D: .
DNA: TGTGCCAGCAGCTTAGCTTGGGGCTCGACTTACGAGCAGTACTTC
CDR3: CASSLAWGSTYEQYF

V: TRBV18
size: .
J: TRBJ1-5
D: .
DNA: TGTGCCAGCTCACCGACATCGGGAGAGCAGCCCCAGCATTTT
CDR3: CASSPTSGEQPQHF

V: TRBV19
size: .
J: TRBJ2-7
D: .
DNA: TGTGCCAGTAGCCCTAACTACGGGACCTACGAGCAGTACTTC
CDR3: CASSPNYGTYEQYF